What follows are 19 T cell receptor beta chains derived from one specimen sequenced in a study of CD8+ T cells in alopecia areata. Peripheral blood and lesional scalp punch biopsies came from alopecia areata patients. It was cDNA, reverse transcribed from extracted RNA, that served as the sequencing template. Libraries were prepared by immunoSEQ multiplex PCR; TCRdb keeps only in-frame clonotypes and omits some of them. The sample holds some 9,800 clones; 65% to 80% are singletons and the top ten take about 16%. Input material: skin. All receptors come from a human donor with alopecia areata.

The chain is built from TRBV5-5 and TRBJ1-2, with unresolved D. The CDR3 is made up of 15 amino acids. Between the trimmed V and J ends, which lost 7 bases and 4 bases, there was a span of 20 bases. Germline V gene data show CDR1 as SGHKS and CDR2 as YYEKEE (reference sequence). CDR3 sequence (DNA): TGTGCCAGCTTGAAACGTGTCTCGCAGACCTATGGCTACACCTTC. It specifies CASLKRVSQTYGYTF.

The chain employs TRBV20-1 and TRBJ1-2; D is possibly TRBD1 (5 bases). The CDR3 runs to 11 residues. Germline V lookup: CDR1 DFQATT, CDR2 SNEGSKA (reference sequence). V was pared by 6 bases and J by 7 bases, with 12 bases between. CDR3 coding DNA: TGCAGTGCCCCAGGGTCTGCTGGCTACACCTTC. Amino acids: CSAPGSAGYTF.

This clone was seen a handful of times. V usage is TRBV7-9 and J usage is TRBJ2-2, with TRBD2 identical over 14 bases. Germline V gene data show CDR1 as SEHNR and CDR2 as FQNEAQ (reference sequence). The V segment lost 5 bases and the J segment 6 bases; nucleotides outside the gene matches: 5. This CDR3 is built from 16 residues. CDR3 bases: TGTGCCAGCAGCGGCGGACTAGCGGGAGGCCCCGGGGAGCTGTTTTTT. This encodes CASSGGLAGGPGELFF.

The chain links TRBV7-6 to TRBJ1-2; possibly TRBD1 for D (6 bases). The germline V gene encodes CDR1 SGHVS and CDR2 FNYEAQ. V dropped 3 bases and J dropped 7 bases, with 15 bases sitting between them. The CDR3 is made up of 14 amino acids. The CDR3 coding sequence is TGTGCCAGCAGCTTGACTGGGGCCAGGGGTGGCTACACCTTC. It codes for CASSLTGARGGYTF.

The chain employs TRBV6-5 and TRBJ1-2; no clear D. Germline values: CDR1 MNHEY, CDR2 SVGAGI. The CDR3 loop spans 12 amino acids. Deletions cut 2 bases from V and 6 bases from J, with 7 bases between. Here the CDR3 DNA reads TGTGCCAGCAGTTACAGCCCCGATGGCTACACCTTC. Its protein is CASSYSPDGYTF.

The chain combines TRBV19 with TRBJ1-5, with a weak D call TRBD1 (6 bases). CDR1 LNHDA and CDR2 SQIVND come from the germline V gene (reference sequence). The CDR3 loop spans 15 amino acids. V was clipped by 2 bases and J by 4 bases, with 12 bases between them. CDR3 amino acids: CASSIFGQLNQPQHF. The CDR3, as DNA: TGTGCCAGTAGTATATTTGGACAGCTTAATCAGCCCCAGCATTTT.

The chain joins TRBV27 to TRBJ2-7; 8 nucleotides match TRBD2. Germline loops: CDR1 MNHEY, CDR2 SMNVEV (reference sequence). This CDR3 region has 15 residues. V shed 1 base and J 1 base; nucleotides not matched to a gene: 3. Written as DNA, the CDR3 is TGTGCCAGCAGTTTATTGGCTAGCGGGTCCTACGAGCAGTACTTC. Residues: CASSLLASGSYEQYF.

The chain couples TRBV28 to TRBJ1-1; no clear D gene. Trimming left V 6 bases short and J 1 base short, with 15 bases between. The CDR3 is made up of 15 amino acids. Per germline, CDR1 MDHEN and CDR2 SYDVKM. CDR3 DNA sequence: TGTGCCAGCAGGATATTCGAGCCCAGGAACACTGAAGCTTTCTTT. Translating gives CASRIFEPRNTEAFF.

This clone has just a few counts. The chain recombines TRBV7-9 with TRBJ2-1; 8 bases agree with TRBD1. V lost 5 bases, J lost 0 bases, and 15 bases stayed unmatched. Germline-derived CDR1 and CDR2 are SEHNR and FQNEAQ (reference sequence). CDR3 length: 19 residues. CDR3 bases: TGTGCCAGCAGCCGCAGGGGGCGCGGAGCGGTAAGCTCCTACAATGAGCAGTTCTTC. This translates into CASSRRGRGAVSSYNEQFF.

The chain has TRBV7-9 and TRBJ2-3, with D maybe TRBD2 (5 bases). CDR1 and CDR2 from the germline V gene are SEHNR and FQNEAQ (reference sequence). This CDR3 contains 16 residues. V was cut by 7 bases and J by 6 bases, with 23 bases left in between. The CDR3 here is CASTFIWNGIGDTQYF. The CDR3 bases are TGTGCCAGCACCTTCATATGGAACGGGATCGGGGATACGCAGTATTTT.

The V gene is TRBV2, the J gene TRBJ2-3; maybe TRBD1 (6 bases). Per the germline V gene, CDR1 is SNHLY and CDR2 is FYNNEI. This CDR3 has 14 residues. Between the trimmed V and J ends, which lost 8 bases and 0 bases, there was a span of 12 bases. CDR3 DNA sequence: TGTGCCAGCGGGAAGGACAGTAGCACAGATACGCAGTATTTT. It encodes CASGKDSSTDTQYF. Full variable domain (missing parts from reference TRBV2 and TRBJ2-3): EPEVTQTPSHQVTQMGQEVILRCVPISNHLYFYWYRQILGQKVEFLVSFYNNEISEKSEIFDDQFSVERPDGSNFTLKIRSTKLEDSAMYFCASGKDSSTDTQYFGPGTRLTVL.

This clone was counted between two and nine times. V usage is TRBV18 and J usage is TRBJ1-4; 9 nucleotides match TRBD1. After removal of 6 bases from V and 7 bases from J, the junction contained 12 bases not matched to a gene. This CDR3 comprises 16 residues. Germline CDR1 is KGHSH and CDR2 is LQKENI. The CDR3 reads CASSWTGASDGEKLFF. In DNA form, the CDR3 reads TGTGCCAGCTCTTGGACAGGGGCCTCCGATGGTGAAAAACTGTTTTTT.

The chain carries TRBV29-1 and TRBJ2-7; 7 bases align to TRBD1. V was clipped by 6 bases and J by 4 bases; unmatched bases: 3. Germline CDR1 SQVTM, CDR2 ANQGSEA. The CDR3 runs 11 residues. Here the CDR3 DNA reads TGCAGCGTAGGGACAGATTACGAGCAGTACTTC. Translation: CSVGTDYEQYF.

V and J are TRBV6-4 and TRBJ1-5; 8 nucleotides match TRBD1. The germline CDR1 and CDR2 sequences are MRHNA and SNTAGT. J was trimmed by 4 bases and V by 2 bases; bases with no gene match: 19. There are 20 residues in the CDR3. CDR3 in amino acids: CASSDHRQYTGQAPNQPQHF. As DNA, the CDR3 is TGTGCCAGCAGTGACCATCGACAATATACGGGACAGGCCCCAAATCAGCCCCAGCATTTT.

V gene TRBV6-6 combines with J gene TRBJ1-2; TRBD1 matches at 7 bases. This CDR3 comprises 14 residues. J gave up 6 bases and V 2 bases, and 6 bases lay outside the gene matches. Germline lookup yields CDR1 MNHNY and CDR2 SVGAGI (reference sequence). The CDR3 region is CASSYRDRANGYTF. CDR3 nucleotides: TGTGCCAGCAGTTACCGCGACAGGGCCAATGGCTACACCTTC.

CDR3 amino acids: CASTRRGLQGTSGRAADTQYF. Written as DNA, the CDR3 is TGTGCCAGCACCAGAAGGGGCTTACAGGGGACTAGCGGGAGGGCAGCAGATACGCAGTATTTT. The chain joins TRBV2 to TRBJ2-3; 16 nucleotides agree with TRBD2. J was trimmed by 4 bases and V by 7 bases; bases with no gene match: 20. The length of the CDR3 is 21 residues. In germline, CDR1 is SNHLY, CDR2 FYNNEI.

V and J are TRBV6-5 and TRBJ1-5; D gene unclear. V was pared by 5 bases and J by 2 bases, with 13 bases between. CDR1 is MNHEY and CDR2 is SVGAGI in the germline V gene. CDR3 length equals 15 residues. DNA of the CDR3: TGTGCCAGCAGTCCCTCGGGGTTTCGCAATCAGCCCCAGCATTTT. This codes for CASSPSGFRNQPQHF.

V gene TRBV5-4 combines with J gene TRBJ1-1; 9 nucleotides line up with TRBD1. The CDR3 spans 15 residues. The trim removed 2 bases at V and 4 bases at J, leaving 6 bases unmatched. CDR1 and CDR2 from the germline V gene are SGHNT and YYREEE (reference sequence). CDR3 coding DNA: TGTGCCAGCAGCTTTGGGACAGGGATGGGCACTGAAGCTTTCTTT. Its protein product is CASSFGTGMGTEAFF.

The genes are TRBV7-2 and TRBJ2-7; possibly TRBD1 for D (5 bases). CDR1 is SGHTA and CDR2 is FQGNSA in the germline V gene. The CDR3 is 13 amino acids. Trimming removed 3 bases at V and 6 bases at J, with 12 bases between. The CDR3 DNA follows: TGTGCCAGCAGCTTTCCGCCAGGGCCCGAGCAGTACTTC. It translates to CASSFPPGPEQYF.